A single sample is the source of the 9 T cell receptor beta chains below, sequenced in a study of post-analysis software for immune sequencing data. Study outcomes and limitations: Five or six TRBV segments were significantly more frequent in patients than in controls. TRBV5-6, TRBV5-1 and TRBV20-1 were among these segments.

Their specific antigens are unknown. The library was made from cDNA and included unique molecular identifiers. MiXCR, run by TCRdb on the PCR reads, gives a single entry per CDR3 protein. The top ten clones hold about 0.5% of a sample with over 700,000 distinct CDR3 sequences, roughly 27% of them seen once. Sequencing used blood. These receptors were taken from a girl between 5 and 17 years old with multiple sclerosis.

This clonotype was found many times. The rearrangement links TRBV5-5 to TRBJ2-1; 9 bases align to TRBD2. CDR1 is SGHKS and CDR2 is YYEKEE in the germline V gene (reference sequence). V trimming: 1 base; J trimming: 7 bases; junction bases outside the gene matches: 9. CDR3 length equals 16 residues. CDR3 amino acids: CASSLSPAGGGNEQFF. For the CDR3, the DNA is TGTGCCAGCAGCTTGTCGCCAGCGGGAGGAGGGAATGAGCAGTTCTTC. Full variable domain (outside the CDR3, taken from reference TRBV5-5 and TRBJ2-1): DAGVTQSPTHLIKTRGQQVTLRCSPISGHKSVSWYQQVLGQGPQFIFQYYEKEERGRGNFPDRFSARQFPNYSSELNVNALLLGDSALYLCASSLSPAGGGNEQFFGPGTRLTVL.

This clonotype appeared a few times. V and J are TRBV29-1 and TRBJ2-7; D is possibly TRBD2 (5 bases). The CDR3 spans 14 residues. V lost 3 bases, J lost 1 base, and 13 bases lay in between. Germline values: CDR1 SQVTM, CDR2 ANQGSEA. DNA for the CDR3: TGCAGCGTTGAGTCAGGACGGGAATCCTACGAGCAGTACTTC. Protein product: CSVESGRESYEQYF.

This rearrangement joins TRBV7-8 to TRBJ1-1; tentatively, D is TRBD1 (6 bases). This CDR3 has 15 amino acids. Germline V lookup: CDR1 SGHVS, CDR2 FQNEAQ. V dropped 5 bases and J dropped 1 base, with 14 bases sitting between them. The CDR3 nucleotides read TGTGCCAGCAGCCCGTTGGGACAACAGAACACTGAAGCTTTCTTT. This sequence encodes CASSPLGQQNTEAFF.

This clonotype has a handful of counts. This chain uses TRBV4-1 with TRBJ1-6; perhaps TRBD1 as D (6 bases). Germline V gene sequence: CDR1 MGHRA, CDR2 YSYEKL. The V end was cut by 3 bases, the J end by 10 bases, with 16 bases between. The CDR3 consists of 15 residues. DNA of the CDR3: TGCGCCAGCAGCCAGCCTACAGGGACCGGATCACCCCTCCACTTT. Its translation: CASSQPTGTGSPLHF.

About this clonotype itself: Mismatch with germline at one junction end may stem from a read error. The chain employs TRBV7-8 and TRBJ1-5; D ambiguous. Per germline, CDR1 SGHVS and CDR2 FQNEAQ. The CDR3 totals 14 residues. CDR3 region: CVSSGKRGNQPQHF. As DNA, the CDR3 is TGTGTCAGCAGCGGGAAACGGGGCAATCAGCCCCAGCATTTT. Using reference TRBV7-8 and TRBJ1-5 for the parts outside the CDR3, the full variable domain is GAGVSQSPRYKVAKRGQDVALRCDPISGHVSLFWYQQALGQGPEFLTYFQNEAQLDKSGLPSDRFFAERPEGSVSTLKIQRTQQEDSAVYLCVSSGKRGNQPQHFGDGTRLSIL.

The V gene is TRBV5-1, the J gene TRBJ1-1, with D tentatively TRBD1 (6 bases). Germline V lookup: CDR1 SGHRS, CDR2 YFSETQ. This CDR3 comprises 14 residues. V was clipped by 0 bases and J by 5 bases, with 11 bases between them. The CDR3 region has the DNA TGCGCCAGCAGCTTGGGGGCAGGGGTGACTGAAGCTTTCTTT. Protein: CASSLGAGVTEAFF.

The V gene is TRBV29-1, the J gene TRBJ1-2, with no clear D. Germline CDR1 reads SQVTM; CDR2 reads ANQGSEA. The CDR3 covers 11 residues. The V and J ends lost 5 bases and 5 bases respectively, with 9 bases between them. The CDR3 sequence: CSVPGLYGYTF. In DNA, the CDR3 is TGCAGCGTTCCAGGACTTTATGGCTACACCTTC. The variable domain in full, with the rest retrieved from reference TRBV29-1 and TRBJ1-2, is SAVISQKPSRDICQRGTSLTIQCQVDSQVTMMFWYRQQPGQSLTLIATANQGSEATYESGFVIDKFPISRPNLTFSTLTVSNMSPEDSSIYLCSVPGLYGYTFGSGTRLTVV.

The chain has TRBV4-1 and TRBJ2-5, with TRBD2 as a possible D gene (6 bases). The tail of the sequence fits TRBJ2-7 better, so the J call may be wrong. This CDR3 region has 15 residues. Germline V CDR1 and CDR2: MGHRA, YSYEKL. The DNA for the CDR3 is TGCGCCAGCAGCCCGGGCCCTGGAGGGTACTACGAGCAGTACTTC. Its protein is CASSPGPGGYYEQYF.

This clonotype appeared many times. This chain connects TRBV7-2 to TRBJ2-3; no reliable D call. The CDR3 has 15 residues. Trimming took 1 base from V and 4 from J, leaving 12 bases between them. Germline V CDR1 and CDR2: SGHTA, FQGNSA. CDR3 region: CASSLGLDLADTQYF. The CDR3 nucleotides read TGTGCCAGCAGCTTAGGGTTAGATCTTGCAGATACGCAGTATTTT.